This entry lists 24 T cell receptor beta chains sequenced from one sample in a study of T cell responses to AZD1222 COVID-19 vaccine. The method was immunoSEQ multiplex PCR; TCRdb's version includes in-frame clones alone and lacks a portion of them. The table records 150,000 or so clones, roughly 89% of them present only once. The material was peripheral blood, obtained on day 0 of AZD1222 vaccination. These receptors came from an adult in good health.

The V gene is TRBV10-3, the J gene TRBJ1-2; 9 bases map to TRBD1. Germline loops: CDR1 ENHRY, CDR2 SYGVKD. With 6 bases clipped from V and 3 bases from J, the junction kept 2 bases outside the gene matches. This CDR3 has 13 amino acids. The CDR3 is CAISRDRDYGYTF. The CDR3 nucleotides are TGTGCCATCAGCCGGGACAGGGACTATGGCTACACCTTC.

CDR3 bases: TGCGCCAGCAGCTTGAGCCACGAGCAGTACTTC. Protein: CASSLSHEQYF. The chain combines TRBV5-1 with TRBJ2-7; D not certain. Germline V gene sequence: CDR1 SGHRS, CDR2 YFSETQ. V was shortened by 1 base and J by 5 bases, with 4 bases between the two germline ends. This CDR3 spans 11 amino acids.

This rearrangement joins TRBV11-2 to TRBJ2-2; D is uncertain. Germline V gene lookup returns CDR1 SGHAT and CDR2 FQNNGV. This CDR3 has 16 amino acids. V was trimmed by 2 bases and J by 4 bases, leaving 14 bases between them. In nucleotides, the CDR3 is TGTGCCAGCAGCTTACCAAGCGCTAAGGGCACCGGGGAGCTGTTTTTT. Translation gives CASSLPSAKGTGELFF.

The CDR3 sequence: CASSVRWEVRRSTDTQYF. Here the CDR3 DNA reads TGTGCCAGCAGCGTTCGGTGGGAAGTGCGGAGAAGCACAGATACGCAGTATTTT. The chain has TRBV9 and TRBJ2-3; D remains ambiguous. The CDR3 contains 18 residues. Per germline, CDR1 SGDLS and CDR2 YYNGEE. V was cut by 2 bases and J by 0 bases, with 19 bases left in between.

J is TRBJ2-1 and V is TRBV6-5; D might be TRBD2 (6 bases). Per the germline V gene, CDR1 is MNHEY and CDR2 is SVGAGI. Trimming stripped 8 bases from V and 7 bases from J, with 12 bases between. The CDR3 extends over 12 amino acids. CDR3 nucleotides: TGTGCCAGCTCGGGACTCTATAATGAGCAGTTCTTC. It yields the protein CASSGLYNEQFF.

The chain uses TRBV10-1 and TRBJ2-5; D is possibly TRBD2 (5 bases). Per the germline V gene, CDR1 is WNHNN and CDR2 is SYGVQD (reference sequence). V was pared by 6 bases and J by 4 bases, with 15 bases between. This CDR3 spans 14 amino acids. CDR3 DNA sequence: TGCGCCAGCAGCAGGACTCTCCCTCGAGAGACCCAGTACTTC. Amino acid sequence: CASSRTLPRETQYF.

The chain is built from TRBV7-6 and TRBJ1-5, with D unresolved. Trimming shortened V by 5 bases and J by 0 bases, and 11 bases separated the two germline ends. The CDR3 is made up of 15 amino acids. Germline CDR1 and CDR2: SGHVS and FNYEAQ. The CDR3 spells CASSPTAYSNQPQHF. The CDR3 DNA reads TGTGCCAGCAGCCCGACCGCGTATAGCAATCAGCCCCAGCATTTT.

This CDR3 is CASSLDRGEAFF. CDR3 bases: TGTGCCAGCAGCTTAGATCGAGGTGAGGCTTTCTTT. The chain recombines TRBV11-2 with TRBJ1-1; D gene ambiguous. CDR3 size: 12 residues. Trimming cost V 0 bases and J 11 bases, with 10 bases left between them. Germline CDR1 SGHAT, CDR2 FQNNGV. Using reference TRBV11-2 and TRBJ1-1 for the parts outside the CDR3, the full variable domain is EAGVAQSPRYKIIEKRQSVAFWCNPISGHATLYWYQQILGQGPKLLIQFQNNGVVDDSQLPKDRFSAERLKGVDSTLKIQPAKLEDSAVYLCASSLDRGEAFFGQGTRLTVV.

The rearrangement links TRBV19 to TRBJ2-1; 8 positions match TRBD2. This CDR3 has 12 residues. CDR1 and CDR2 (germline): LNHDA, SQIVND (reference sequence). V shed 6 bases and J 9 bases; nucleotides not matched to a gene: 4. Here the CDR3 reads CASSFGLAEQFF. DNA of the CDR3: TGTGCCAGTAGCTTCGGACTAGCTGAGCAGTTCTTC.

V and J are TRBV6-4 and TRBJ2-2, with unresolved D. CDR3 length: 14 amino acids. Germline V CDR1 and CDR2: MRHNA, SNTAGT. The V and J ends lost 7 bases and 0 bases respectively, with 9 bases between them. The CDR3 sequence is CASINPSNTGELFF. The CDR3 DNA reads TGTGCCAGCATTAACCCCTCGAACACCGGGGAGCTGTTTTTT.

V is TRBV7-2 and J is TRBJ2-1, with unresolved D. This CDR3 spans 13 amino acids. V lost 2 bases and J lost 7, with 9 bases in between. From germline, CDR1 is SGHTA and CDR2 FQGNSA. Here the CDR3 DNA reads TGTGCCAGCAGCTTAATTTCGTCTAATGAGCAGTTCTTC. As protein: CASSLISSNEQFF. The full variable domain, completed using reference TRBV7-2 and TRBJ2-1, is GAGVSQSPSNKVTEKGKDVELRCDPISGHTALYWYRQSLGQGLEFLIYFQGNSAPDKSGLPSDRFSAERTGGSVSTLTIQRTQQEDSAVYLCASSLISSNEQFFGPGTRLTVL.

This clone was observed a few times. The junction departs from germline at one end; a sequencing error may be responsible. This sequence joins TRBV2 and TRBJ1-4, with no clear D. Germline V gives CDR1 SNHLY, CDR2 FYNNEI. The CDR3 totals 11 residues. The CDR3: CASREGEKLFF. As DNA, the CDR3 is TGTGCCAGCAGGGAAGGTGAAAAACTGTTTTTT.

In nucleotides, the CDR3 is TGCGCCAGCAGCTGGACTAGCGGACTGGGAGAGACCCAGTACTTC. It specifies CASSWTSGLGETQYF. The chain has TRBV5-1 and TRBJ2-5, with 10 bases matching TRBD2. V shed 3 bases and J 4 bases; nucleotides not matched to a gene: 6. Germline V gene sequence: CDR1 SGHRS, CDR2 YFSETQ. The CDR3 loop spans 15 amino acids.

CDR3 sequence reads: CASSIEGDTSYEQYF. CDR3 in DNA: TGTGCCAGTAGTATAGAGGGGGACACCTCCTACGAGCAGTACTTC. V gene TRBV19 combines with J gene TRBJ2-7, with a tentative D call TRBD1 (6 bases). Trimming pared 0 bases from V and 0 bases from J, leaving 9 bases between. This CDR3 region has 15 residues. The germline V gene encodes CDR1 LNHDA and CDR2 SQIVND (reference sequence).

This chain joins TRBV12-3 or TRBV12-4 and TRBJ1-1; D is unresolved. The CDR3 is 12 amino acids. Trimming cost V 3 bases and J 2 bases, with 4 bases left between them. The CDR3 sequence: CASSFSNTEAFF. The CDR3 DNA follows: TGTGCCAGCAGTTTTAGCAACACTGAAGCTTTCTTT.

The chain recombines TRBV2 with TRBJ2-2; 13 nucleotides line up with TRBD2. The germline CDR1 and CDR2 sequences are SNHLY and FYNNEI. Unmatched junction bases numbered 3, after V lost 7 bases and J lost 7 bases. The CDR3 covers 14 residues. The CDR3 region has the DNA TGTGCCAGCAAGACTAGCGGGGGGATCGGGGAGCTGTTTTTT. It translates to CASKTSGGIGELFF.

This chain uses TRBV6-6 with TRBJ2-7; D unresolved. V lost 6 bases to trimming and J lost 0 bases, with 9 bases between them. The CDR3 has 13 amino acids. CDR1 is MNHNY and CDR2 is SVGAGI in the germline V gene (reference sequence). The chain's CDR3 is CASRPTNSYEQYF. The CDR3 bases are TGTGCCAGCAGGCCGACAAACTCCTACGAGCAGTACTTC.

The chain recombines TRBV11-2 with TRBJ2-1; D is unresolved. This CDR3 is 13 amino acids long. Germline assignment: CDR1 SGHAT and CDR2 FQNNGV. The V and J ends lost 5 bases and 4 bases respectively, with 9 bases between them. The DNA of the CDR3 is TGTGCCAGCAGCCTTGACCGTTACAATGAGCAGTTCTTC. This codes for CASSLDRYNEQFF.

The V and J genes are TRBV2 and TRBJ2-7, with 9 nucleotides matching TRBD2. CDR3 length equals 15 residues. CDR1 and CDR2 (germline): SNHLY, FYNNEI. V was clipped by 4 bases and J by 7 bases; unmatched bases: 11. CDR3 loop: CASSATGTSPGEQYF. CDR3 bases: TGTGCCAGCAGTGCGACCGGGACTAGCCCGGGAGAGCAGTACTTC.

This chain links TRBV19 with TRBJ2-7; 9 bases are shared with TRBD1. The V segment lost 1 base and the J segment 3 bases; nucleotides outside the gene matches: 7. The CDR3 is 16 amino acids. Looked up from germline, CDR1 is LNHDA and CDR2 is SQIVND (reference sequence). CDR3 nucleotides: TGTGCCAGTAGTATAGTATTTGGACAGGGGAGCTACGAGCAGTACTTC. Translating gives CASSIVFGQGSYEQYF. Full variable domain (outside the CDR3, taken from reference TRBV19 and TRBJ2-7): DGGITQSPKYLFRKEGQNVTLSCEQNLNHDAMYWYRQDPGQGLRLIYYSQIVNDFQKGDIAEGYSVSREKKESFPLTVTSAQKNPTAFYLCASSIVFGQGSYEQYFGPGTRLTVT.

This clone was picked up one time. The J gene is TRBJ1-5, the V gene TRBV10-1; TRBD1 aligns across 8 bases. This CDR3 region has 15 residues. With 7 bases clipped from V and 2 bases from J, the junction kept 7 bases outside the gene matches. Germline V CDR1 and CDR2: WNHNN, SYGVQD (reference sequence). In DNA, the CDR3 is TGCGCCAGCACCGACAGGGGACGCGGCAATCAGCCCCAGCATTTT. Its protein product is CASTDRGRGNQPQHF.

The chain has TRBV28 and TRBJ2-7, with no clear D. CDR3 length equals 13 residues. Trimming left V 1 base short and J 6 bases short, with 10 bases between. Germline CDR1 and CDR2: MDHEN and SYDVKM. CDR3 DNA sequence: TGTGCCAGCAGTTTATTCAAATTAGCCGAGCAGTACTTC. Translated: CASSLFKLAEQYF.

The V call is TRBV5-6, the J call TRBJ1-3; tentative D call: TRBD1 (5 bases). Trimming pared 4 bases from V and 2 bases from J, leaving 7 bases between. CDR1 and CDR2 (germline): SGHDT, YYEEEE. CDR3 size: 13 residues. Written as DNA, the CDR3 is TGTGCCAGCAGCCGGGACCCTGGAAACACCATATATTTT. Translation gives CASSRDPGNTIYF.

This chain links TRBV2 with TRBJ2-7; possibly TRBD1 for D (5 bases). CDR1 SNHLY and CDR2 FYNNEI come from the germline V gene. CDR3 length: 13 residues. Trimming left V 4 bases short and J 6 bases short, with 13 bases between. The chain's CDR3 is CASSVNGAREQYF. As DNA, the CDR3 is TGTGCCAGCAGTGTGAATGGGGCTCGCGAGCAGTACTTC.